This T cell receptor beta chain was found in a study of CD8+ T cells in alopecia areata. Extracted RNA was reverse transcribed, and the resulting cDNA served as sequencing template. Generated by immunoSEQ multiplex PCR, the TCRdb table keeps only in-frame clones and is missing some. The repertoire holds about 160,000 clones, with roughly 65% as singletons. Treatment meaning: oral pan-JAK inhibitor, 5-10 mg twice daily. Germline lookup yields CDR1 GTSNPN and CDR2 SVGIG (reference sequence). The CDR3 length is 14 residues. The V end lost 0 bases, the J end lost 1 base, and 9 bases lay between the germline ends.

The specimen was CD4+ T cells sorted from blood, collected at week 4, from a patient treated with tofacitinib. The chain uses TRBV30 and TRBJ1-1; D unresolved. The sequence came from a human donor with alopecia areata. CDR3 sequence: CAWSVRAGNTEAFF. The CDR3 nucleotides are TGTGCCTGGAGTGTACGGGCAGGGAACACTGAAGCTTTCTTT. Drawing the rest from reference TRBV30 and TRBJ1-1, the complete variable domain is SQTIHQWPATLVQPVGSPLSLECTVEGTSNPNLYWYRQAAGRGLQLLFYSVGIGQISSEVPQNLSASRPQDRQFILSSKKLLLSDSGFYLCAWSVRAGNTEAFFGQGTRLTVV.